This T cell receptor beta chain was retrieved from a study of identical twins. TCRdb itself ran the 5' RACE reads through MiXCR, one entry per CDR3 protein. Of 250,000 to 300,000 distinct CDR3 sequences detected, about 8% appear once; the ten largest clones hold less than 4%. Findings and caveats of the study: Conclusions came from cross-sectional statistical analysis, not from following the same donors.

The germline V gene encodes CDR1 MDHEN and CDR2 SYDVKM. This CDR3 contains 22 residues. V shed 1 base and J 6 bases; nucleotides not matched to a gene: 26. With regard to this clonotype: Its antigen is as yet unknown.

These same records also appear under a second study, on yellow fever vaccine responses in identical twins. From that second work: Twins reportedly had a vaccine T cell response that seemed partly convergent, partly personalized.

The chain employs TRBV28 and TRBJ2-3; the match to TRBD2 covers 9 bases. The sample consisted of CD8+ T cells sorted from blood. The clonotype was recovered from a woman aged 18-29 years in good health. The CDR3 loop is CASSLFSRGIVWREGGSDTQYF. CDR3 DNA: TGTGCCAGCAGTTTATTTTCCAGGGGCATCGTTTGGCGGGAGGGCGGTTCGGATACGCAGTATTTT.